The 10 T cell receptor beta chains listed next were all sequenced from one sample in a study of blood T cell repertoires in COVID-19. Libraries were prepared by immunoSEQ multiplex PCR; TCRdb keeps only in-frame clonotypes and omits some of them. The sample includes about 49,000 clones, 81% of them seen just once. The sequencing sample was made of peripheral blood. The receptors come from a woman at least 80 years old with COVID-19, enrolled during active disease.

CDR3 sequence reads: CASSYSSPTYNEQFF. DNA of the CDR3: TGTGCCAGCAGTTACTCGTCCCCAACCTACAATGAGCAGTTCTTC. V and J are TRBV6-5 and TRBJ2-1; no reliable D call. This CDR3 has 15 residues. Deletions cut 0 bases from V and 2 bases from J, with 8 bases between. Germline V gene sequence: CDR1 MNHEY, CDR2 SVGAGI.

The chain recombines TRBV6-4 with TRBJ1-5; D perhaps matches TRBD1 (5 bases). Per germline, CDR1 MRHNA and CDR2 SNTAGT. The CDR3 covers 13 residues. V was clipped by 6 bases and J by 2 bases, with 8 bases between them. The CDR3 region has the DNA TGTGCCAGCAGCAGGGATGGCAATCAGCCCCAGCATTTT. Translating it yields CASSRDGNQPQHF.

The CDR3 DNA reads as TGTGCCAGTAGTATAGGGGACAGGGGGCTCAATCAGCCCCAGCATTTT. Its protein is CASSIGDRGLNQPQHF. The J gene is TRBJ1-5, the V gene TRBV19, with 12 bases identical to TRBD1. With V trimmed by 1 base and J by 3 bases, 1 base remained unmatched. The CDR3 loop spans 16 amino acids. Germline CDR1 is LNHDA and CDR2 is SQIVND (reference sequence).

The CDR3 spells CASSEFTGTSWSYEQYF. For the CDR3, the DNA is TGTGCCAGCAGTGAATTCACCGGGACTAGCTGGTCCTACGAGCAGTACTTC. The gene calls are TRBV6-1 and TRBJ2-7, with 9 bases aligning to TRBD2. With 2 bases clipped from V and 1 base from J, the junction kept 9 bases outside the gene matches. This CDR3 has 17 amino acids. CDR1 is MNHNS and CDR2 is SASEGT in the germline V gene.

The chain joins TRBV3-1 (or the pseudogene TRBV3-2) to TRBJ1-6; no definite D call. The germline V gene has CDR1 LGHDT and CDR2 YNNKEL (reference sequence). V shed 3 bases and J shed 6 bases, with 15 bases lying between them. The CDR3 sequence is 16 residues long. This CDR3 is CASSQVSPPSNSPLHF. CDR3 coding DNA: TGTGCCAGCAGCCAGGTCAGTCCTCCGTCTAATTCACCCCTCCACTTT.

This clone came up once. CDR3 loop: CASSPATGANVLTF. CDR3 coding DNA: TGTGCCAGCAGCCCCGCTACCGGGGCCAACGTCCTGACTTTC. The rearrangement uses TRBV28 and TRBJ2-6; the D is unclear. V was clipped by 6 bases and J by 4 bases, with 10 bases between them. CDR1 MDHEN and CDR2 SYDVKM come from the germline V gene. The length of the CDR3 is 14 residues. The complete variable domain, with remaining parts taken from reference TRBV28 and TRBJ2-6, reads DVKVTQSSRYLVKRTGEKVFLECVQDMDHENMFWYRQDPGLGLRLIYFSYDVKMKEKGDIPEGYSVSREKKERFSLILESASTNQTSMYLCASSPATGANVLTFGAGSRLTVL.

The chain combines TRBV27 with TRBJ2-7; maybe TRBD1 (5 bases). The length of the CDR3 is 13 residues. V was pared by 5 bases and J by 6 bases, with 14 bases between. The germline CDR1 and CDR2 sequences are MNHEY and SMNVEV (reference sequence). The CDR3 reads CASSPRVQGEQYF. CDR3 nucleotides: TGTGCCAGCAGTCCCCGGGTCCAGGGCGAGCAGTACTTC.

This chain joins TRBV6-2 or TRBV6-3 and TRBJ2-7, with 7 bases matching TRBD2. This CDR3 has 13 amino acids. V gave up 4 bases and J gave up 6 bases; unmatched junction bases: 6. Germline assignment: CDR1 MNHEY and CDR2 SVGEGT. The CDR3 loop reads CASSFWREGEQYF. The CDR3, as DNA: TGTGCCAGCAGTTTCTGGAGGGAGGGCGAGCAGTACTTC.

The chain joins TRBV29-1 to TRBJ2-5; D remains ambiguous. Trimming left V 7 bases short and J 9 bases short, with 21 bases between. The CDR3 consists of 13 residues. Germline V CDR1 and CDR2: SQVTM, ANQGSEA. The CDR3: CSALESSNLSQYF. In DNA, the CDR3 is TGCAGCGCCTTAGAAAGCTCAAATCTATCCCAGTACTTC.

The chain joins TRBV7-8 to TRBJ1-2, with D possibly matching TRBD1 (5 bases). V was pared by 1 base and J by 8 bases, with 14 bases between. This CDR3 is built from 14 residues. Germline V CDR1 and CDR2: SGHVS, FQNEAQ. The CDR3 bases are TGTGCCAGCAGCTTAGATACAGGCTTTTGGGGCTACACCTTC. It translates to CASSLDTGFWGYTF.